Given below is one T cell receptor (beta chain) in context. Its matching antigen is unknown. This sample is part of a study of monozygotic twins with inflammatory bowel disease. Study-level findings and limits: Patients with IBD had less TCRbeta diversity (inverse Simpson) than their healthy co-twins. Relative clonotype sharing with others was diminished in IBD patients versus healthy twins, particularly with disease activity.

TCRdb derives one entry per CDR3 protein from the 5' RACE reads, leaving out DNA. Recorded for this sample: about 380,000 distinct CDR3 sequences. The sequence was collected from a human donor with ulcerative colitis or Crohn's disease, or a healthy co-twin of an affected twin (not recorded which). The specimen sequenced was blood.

The CDR3 sequence is CSACLQGVNYEQYF. The chain has TRBV20-1 and TRBJ2-7; TCRdb's assignment of TRBD1 cannot be checked, as there is no DNA. CDR1 DFQATT and CDR2 SNEGSKA come from the germline V gene (reference sequence). The CDR3 extends over 14 amino acids.